One sample yielded the 11 T cell receptor beta chains listed below, sequenced in a study of T cells after posttransplantation cyclophosphamide. Here immunoSEQ multiplex PCR was the method, and the copy in TCRdb shows in-frame clones only, minus some. The data show tens of thousands of clones, with none appearing a single time. The sequenced material came from PBMCs. The source of these receptors is a woman aged 60-70 years in good health, CMV-negative, and a related stem cell transplant donor.

This clone was detected many times. The germline gene is not matched at one end of the junction; a read error may be the cause. The chain joins TRBV28 to TRBJ2-1, with D hard to call. CDR1 MDHEN and CDR2 SYDVKM come from the germline V gene. The CDR3 totals 10 residues. CDR3 protein: CASSGPSPIF. The DNA of the CDR3 is TGTGCCAGCAGTGGCCCCTCCCCCATCTTC.

This clone came up a few times. This chain connects TRBV12-3 or TRBV12-4 to TRBJ2-5; TRBD2 aligns across 12 bases. The CDR3 is made up of 17 amino acids. Trimming cost V 5 bases and J 1 base; bases outside gene matches: 8. The CDR3 region has the DNA TGTGCCAGCAGTGGACTAGCGGGGCTCAACCCCCAAGAGACCCAGTACTTC. Amino acid sequence: CASSGLAGLNPQETQYF.

In this sample, this clone turned up a few times. CDR3: CASSLAGTGGEQYF. The CDR3 DNA sequence: TGTGCCAGCAGCTTAGCCGGGACAGGGGGTGAGCAGTACTTC. The genes are TRBV7-9 and TRBJ2-7, with 11 bases fitting TRBD1. Germline CDR1 and CDR2: SEHNR and FQNEAQ (reference sequence). The CDR3 is 14 amino acids. V was clipped by 0 bases and J by 7 bases; unmatched bases: 2.

The chain combines TRBV7-2 with TRBJ2-7, with 7 bases lining up with TRBD2. Per germline, CDR1 SGHTA and CDR2 FQGNSA. The CDR3 totals 14 residues. V gave up 1 base and J gave up 4 bases; unmatched junction bases: 4. The CDR3 DNA is TGTGCCAGCAGCTTAGGCGGGAGCGGTTACGAGCAGTACTTC. The encoded protein is CASSLGGSGYEQYF.

Ten or more counts support this clone. The chain employs TRBV5-1 and TRBJ2-7, with TRBD1 matching 7 bases. Looked up from germline, CDR1 is SGHRS and CDR2 is YFSETQ. V shed 0 bases and J 5 bases; nucleotides not matched to a gene: 5. There are 14 residues in the CDR3. CDR3 nucleotides: TGCGCCAGCAGCTTGGGTGGGACAGACAACGAGCAGTACTTC. Protein: CASSLGGTDNEQYF.

This clone showed up many times. J is TRBJ2-3 and V is TRBV14; possible D gene TRBD1, 6 bases. V was cut by 0 bases and J by 8 bases, with 9 bases left in between. The CDR3 contains 13 residues. Germline-derived CDR1 and CDR2 are SGHDN and FVKESK. The CDR3 sequence is CASSQEAGVTQYF. The CDR3 coding sequence is TGTGCCAGCAGCCAAGAAGCAGGGGTTACGCAGTATTTT.

This clone was seen at least ten times. The chain is built from TRBV4-2 and TRBJ2-3; no definite D call. Germline V lookup: CDR1 LGHNA, CDR2 YNFKEQ. The CDR3 loop spans 14 amino acids. Trimming removed 0 bases from V and 1 base from J, with 5 bases in between. The CDR3 bases are TGTGCCAGCAGCCAAGATAGGGGCACAGATACGCAGTATTTT. Amino acids: CASSQDRGTDTQYF.

The chain is built from TRBV7-6 and TRBJ1-4; 7 nucleotides match TRBD1. The CDR3 is made up of 18 amino acids. The J segment lost 1 base and the V segment lost 2 bases, leaving 10 bases of the junction unmatched. Germline V gene lookup returns CDR1 SGHVS and CDR2 FNYEAQ. The CDR3 region is CASSLISAGGVTNEKLFF. In DNA, the CDR3 is TGTGCCAGCAGCTTAATATCGGCAGGGGGAGTAACTAATGAAAAACTGTTTTTT. The whole variable domain, remainder taken from reference TRBV7-6 and TRBJ1-4, is GAGVSQSPRYKVTKRGQDVALRCDPISGHVSLYWYRQALGQGPEFLTYFNYEAQQDKSGLPNDRFSAERPEGSISTLTIQRTEQRDSAMYRCASSLISAGGVTNEKLFFGSGTQLSVL.

The CDR3 bases are TGCAGATCAGCGGGGGCCACGACCCAGTACTTC. Protein product: CRSAGATTQYF. The chain employs TRBV20-1 and TRBJ2-5; 8 bases are shared with TRBD2. Germline V gene lookup returns CDR1 DFQATT and CDR2 SNEGSKA (reference sequence). The CDR3 has 11 residues.

This clone was detected many times. The CDR3 protein is CASKVTSSGDTQYF. The CDR3 DNA follows: TGTGCCAGTAAGGTGACGTCTAGCGGCGATACGCAGTATTTT. The chain joins TRBV19 to TRBJ2-3, with TRBD2 matching over 7 bases. The V segment lost 7 bases and the J segment 6 bases; nucleotides outside the gene matches: 10. The germline V gene has CDR1 LNHDA and CDR2 SQIVND (reference sequence). This CDR3 is 14 amino acids long.

This clone appeared many times. The chain links TRBV20-1 to TRBJ2-1; D gene ambiguous. Germline CDR1 DFQATT, CDR2 SNEGSKA (reference sequence). V was cut by 1 base and J by 10 bases, with 5 bases left in between. This CDR3 spans 10 amino acids. The CDR3: CSARAEEQFF. CDR3 bases: TGCAGTGCTAGAGCAGAGGAGCAGTTCTTC.